The sequence of this T cell receptor beta chain was determined in a study of blood T cell repertoires in COVID-19. Trimming shortened V by 5 bases and J by 10 bases, and 17 bases separated the two germline ends. Germline V lookup: CDR1 SGHVS, CDR2 FQNEAQ. This CDR3 contains 13 residues. The method was immunoSEQ multiplex PCR; TCRdb's version includes in-frame clones alone and lacks a portion of them. The sample records some 130,000 clones, 83% being singletons. This rearrangement joins TRBV7-8 to TRBJ1-1, with a possible D match to TRBD1 (6 bases). This receptor was obtained from a man aged 25 to 40 who had recovered from COVID-19. What was sequenced was PBMCs or T cells enriched from blood (not recorded which). CDR3 protein: CASSTGTPGIAFF. The CDR3 DNA is TGTGCCAGCAGCACCGGGACACCGGGTATAGCTTTCTTT.